One T cell receptor (beta chain) is described in this entry. Per the germline V gene, CDR1 is KGHDR and CDR2 is SFDVKD. V lost 6 bases to trimming and J lost 7 bases; unmatched junction nucleotides: 7. CDR3 length: 15 amino acids. The data are from a study of blood T cell repertoires in COVID-19. TCRdb's table, derived via immunoSEQ multiplex PCR, lists solely in-frame clones and lacks some. The data hold approximately 94,000 clones, with almost 80% observed a single time. Sequencing was done on a sample of peripheral blood. The TCR sequence derives from a woman aged 70 to 79 with acute or convalescent COVID-19. V gene TRBV24-1 combines with J gene TRBJ2-1; 11 bases map to TRBD2. The CDR3 here is CATSRASGGFNEQFF. CDR3 in DNA: TGTGCCACCAGTAGGGCTAGCGGGGGGTTTAATGAGCAGTTCTTC.